A selection of T cell receptor beta chains follows, all from one sample in a study of regulatory T cells in long-lasting Graves disease. TCRdb reanalysed the multiplex PCR reads using MiXCR and keeps one entry per CDR3 protein. The sample lists about 440,000 distinct CDR3 sequences, more than 12% occurring once. This sample also appeared in a second study, on T cells in Graves' hyperthyroidism and ophthalmopathy.

The material sequenced was peripheral blood mononuclear cells (PBMCs), taken at new diagnosis, from a patient treated with antithyroid drugs. Receptors originate from a woman under 40 with Graves disease. Each CDR3 is given with its conserved first and last residue. The D gene is left open where the match is weak. Expanded clones get a size class; other rows say once, few or many, or leave the size out.

j_gene: TRBJ1-6
abundance: few
v_gene: TRBV20-1
d_gene: NA
len: 12
CDR3nt: TGCAGTGCTCTCCCCCGGGCTTCACCCCTCCACTTT
CDR3aa: CSALPRASPLHF

j_gene: TRBJ2-7
abundance: many
v_gene: TRBV6-1
d_gene: NA
len: 12
CDR3nt: TGTGCCAGCAGTCACAGAGGCTACGAGCAGTACTTC
CDR3aa: CASSHRGYEQYF

j_gene: TRBJ2-7
abundance: many
v_gene: TRBV5-6
d_gene: TRBD2
len: 19
CDR3nt: TGTGCCAGCAGCTTGCCTCCGGGACTAGCGGACGTTAACTCCTACGAGCAGTACTTC
CDR3aa: CASSLPPGLADVNSYEQYF

j_gene: TRBJ2-7
abundance: many
v_gene: TRBV5-1
d_gene: NA
len: 15
CDR3nt: TGCGCCAGCAGCTTGGTGGGGCTTAGCTCCTACGAGCAGTACTTC
CDR3aa: CASSLVGLSSYEQYF

j_gene: TRBJ2-1
abundance: few
v_gene: TRBV10-3
d_gene: NA
len: 15
CDR3nt: TGTGCCATCACCTCTAAGACCCGAGCTCACAATGAGCAGTTCTTC
CDR3aa: CAITSKTRAHNEQFF

j_gene: TRBJ2-2
abundance: NA
v_gene: TRBV7-3
d_gene: TRBD2
len: 17
CDR3nt: TGTGCCAGCAGCTTAGTCACTAGCGGGATCCCCACCGGGGAGCTGTTTTTT
CDR3aa: CASSLVTSGIPTGELFF

j_gene: TRBJ2-5
abundance: many
v_gene: TRBV28
d_gene: NA
len: 13
CDR3nt: TGTGCCAGCAGTTTAGGGACCCAAGAGACCCAGTACTTC
CDR3aa: CASSLGTQETQYF

j_gene: TRBJ1-2
abundance: many
v_gene: TRBV11-2
d_gene: TRBD1
len: 17
CDR3nt: TGTGCCAGCAGCGACCAGCGGACAGGGGGCGGTACGAGTGGCTACACCTTC
CDR3aa: CASSDQRTGGGTSGYTF

j_gene: TRBJ2-3
abundance: many
v_gene: TRBV7-9
d_gene: NA
len: 14
CDR3nt: TGTGCCAGCAGCTCCGGACTACTCACAGATACGCAGTATTTT
CDR3aa: CASSSGLLTDTQYF

j_gene: TRBJ2-2
abundance: many
v_gene: TRBV11-1
d_gene: TRBD2
len: 19
CDR3nt: TGTGCCAGCAGCCCAGAGGACGTCGGACTAGCGGGAAACACCGGGGAGCTGTTTTTT
CDR3aa: CASSPEDVGLAGNTGELFF

j_gene: TRBJ2-5
abundance: many
v_gene: TRBV7-8
d_gene: NA
len: 16
CDR3nt: TGTGCCAGCAGCTTAGACTCGCGGGGTCTACAAGAGACCCAGTACTTC
CDR3aa: CASSLDSRGLQETQYF

j_gene: TRBJ2-1
abundance: NA
v_gene: TRBV10-3
d_gene: NA
len: 16
CDR3nt: TGTGCCATCAGTGAGTCGGGGGGCCCCTCCTACAATGAGCAGTTCTTC
CDR3aa: CAISESGGPSYNEQFF

j_gene: TRBJ2-3
abundance: NA
v_gene: TRBV11-2
d_gene: NA
len: 15
CDR3nt: TGTGCCAGCAGCTCCCAGGAGCTAGCAACGGGTACGCAGTATTTT
CDR3aa: CASSSQELATGTQYF

j_gene: TRBJ2-6
abundance: NA
v_gene: TRBV3-1
d_gene: TRBD2
len: 17
CDR3nt: TGTGCCAGCAGCCAGCACGGGACTAGCTCTGGGGCCAACGTCCTGACTTTC
CDR3aa: CASSQHGTSSGANVLTF

j_gene: TRBJ2-5
abundance: many
v_gene: TRBV11-2
d_gene: TRBD2
len: 20
CDR3nt: TGTGCCAGCAGCTTGATGTCGGGGGGTGGCGAATGGCGACCCGAAGAGACCCAGTACTTC
CDR3aa: CASSLMSGGGEWRPEETQYF

j_gene: TRBJ1-5
abundance: many
v_gene: TRBV3-1
d_gene: NA
len: 15
CDR3nt: TGTGCCAGCAGCCAAGATCTAACGGGCAATCAGCCCCAGCATTTT
CDR3aa: CASSQDLTGNQPQHF

j_gene: TRBJ1-5
abundance: NA
v_gene: TRBV30
d_gene: NA
len: 19
CDR3nt: TGTGCCTGGAGTCCCCGGCGGGCAGGGGCTTTGATAGGCAATCAGCCCCAGCATTTT
CDR3aa: CAWSPRRAGALIGNQPQHF

j_gene: TRBJ2-5
abundance: many
v_gene: TRBV29-1
d_gene: TRBD1
len: 14
CDR3nt: TGCAGCGTTGCCGACAGGGCAACTGGAGAGACCCAGTACTTC
CDR3aa: CSVADRATGETQYF

j_gene: TRBJ2-3
abundance: many
v_gene: TRBV11-2
d_gene: TRBD2
len: 16
CDR3nt: TGTGCCAGCAGCTTATCTAGCGGGGCTAGCACAGATACGCAGTATTTT
CDR3aa: CASSLSSGASTDTQYF

j_gene: TRBJ2-2
abundance: many
v_gene: TRBV12-3/TRBV12-4
d_gene: TRBD2
len: 17
CDR3nt: TGTGCCAGCAGTTTAGCGGGACTAGCGGCGAACACCGGGGAGCTGTTTTTT
CDR3aa: CASSLAGLAANTGELFF

j_gene: TRBJ2-3
abundance: many
v_gene: TRBV6-2/TRBV6-3
d_gene: NA
len: 14
CDR3nt: TGTGCCAGCAGGAGAGGTTGGGGCACAGATACACAGTATTTT
CDR3aa: CASRRGWGTDTQYF

j_gene: TRBJ2-1
abundance: NA
v_gene: TRBV5-1
d_gene: TRBD2
len: 17
CDR3nt: TGCGCCAGCGGGCAATTTGGCGGGAGGAGCTCCTACAATGAGCAGTTCTTC
CDR3aa: CASGQFGGRSSYNEQFF

j_gene: TRBJ2-7
abundance: few
v_gene: TRBV12-3/TRBV12-4
d_gene: NA
len: 15
CDR3nt: TGTGCCAGCAGTACTATGGACAGAGGCTCCTACGAGCAGTACTTC
CDR3aa: CASSTMDRGSYEQYF

j_gene: TRBJ1-3
abundance: many
v_gene: TRBV7-8
d_gene: NA
len: 18
CDR3nt: TGTGCCAGCAGCTTAGGGATCCCTAAGGGTGACTCTGGAAACACCATATATTTT
CDR3aa: CASSLGIPKGDSGNTIYF

j_gene: TRBJ1-1
abundance: many
v_gene: TRBV5-1
d_gene: NA
len: 15
CDR3nt: TGCGCCAGCAGCTTGTCCGGGGGTGGGAACACTGAAGCTTTCTTT
CDR3aa: CASSLSGGGNTEAFF

j_gene: TRBJ2-2
abundance: few
v_gene: TRBV27
d_gene: NA
len: 14
CDR3nt: TGTGCCAGCAGTTTACTAGCGAACACCGGGGAGCTGTTTTTT
CDR3aa: CASSLLANTGELFF

j_gene: TRBJ1-2
abundance: NA
v_gene: TRBV4-1
d_gene: NA
len: 13
CDR3nt: TGCGCCAGCAGCCAAGTTCAAGGGGATGGCTACACCTTC
CDR3aa: CASSQVQGDGYTF

j_gene: TRBJ2-1
abundance: few
v_gene: TRBV3-1
d_gene: TRBD2
len: 18
CDR3nt: TGTGCCAGCAGCCAAAAAGGCCGACTAGCGAGTAATTACAATGAGCAGTTCTTC
CDR3aa: CASSQKGRLASNYNEQFF

j_gene: TRBJ2-2
abundance: NA
v_gene: TRBV10-3
d_gene: NA
len: 14
CDR3nt: TGTGCCATCAGTGAAGTGGGGGGATCCGGGGAGCTGTTTTTT
CDR3aa: CAISEVGGSGELFF

j_gene: TRBJ2-7
abundance: many
v_gene: TRBV7-9
d_gene: TRBD2
len: 13
CDR3nt: TGTGCCAGCAGCTGGACTAGCGACTACGAGCAGTACTTC
CDR3aa: CASSWTSDYEQYF

j_gene: TRBJ2-5
abundance: many
v_gene: TRBV5-8
d_gene: NA
len: 12
CDR3nt: TGTGCCAGCAGGGCTCCGCTAGAGACCCAGTACTTC
CDR3aa: CASRAPLETQYF

j_gene: TRBJ2-3
abundance: NA
v_gene: TRBV20-1
d_gene: NA
len: 13
CDR3nt: TGCAGTGGTACAGGGACCTGCACAGATACGCAGTATTTT
CDR3aa: CSGTGTCTDTQYF

j_gene: TRBJ2-3
abundance: many
v_gene: TRBV27
d_gene: NA
len: 13
CDR3nt: TGTGCCAGCAGTCGTACTAGCACAGATACGCAGTATTTT
CDR3aa: CASSRTSTDTQYF

j_gene: TRBJ1-6
abundance: many
v_gene: TRBV5-6
d_gene: NA
len: 17
CDR3nt: TGTGCCAGCAGCTCCTCTCAAATAATTTTGGAGTTCTCACCCCTCCACTTT
CDR3aa: CASSSSQIILEFSPLHF

j_gene: TRBJ2-7
abundance: few
v_gene: TRBV19
d_gene: NA
len: 15
CDR3nt: TGTGCCAGTAGTGTCAAATCGGGGGTTAACTACGAGCAGTACTTC
CDR3aa: CASSVKSGVNYEQYF

j_gene: TRBJ2-1
abundance: many
v_gene: TRBV29-1
d_gene: TRBD2
len: 13
CDR3nt: TGCAGCGTGGCTAGCGGGAGAAGCAATGAGCAGTTCTTC
CDR3aa: CSVASGRSNEQFF

j_gene: TRBJ1-5
abundance: few
v_gene: TRBV9
d_gene: NA
len: 14
CDR3nt: TGTGCCAGCAGCGTAGAAGACCAAAGACAGCCCCAGCATTTT
CDR3aa: CASSVEDQRQPQHF

j_gene: TRBJ2-5
abundance: many
v_gene: TRBV6-2/TRBV6-3
d_gene: TRBD1
len: 16
CDR3nt: TGTGCCAGCAGTTACCCAGGACAGGAGAAACAAGAGACCCAGTACTTC
CDR3aa: CASSYPGQEKQETQYF

j_gene: TRBJ2-7
abundance: many
v_gene: TRBV27
d_gene: TRBD2
len: 15
CDR3nt: TGTGCCAGCAGTCCGTCTAGCGGGCCAGACTACGAGCAGTACTTC
CDR3aa: CASSPSSGPDYEQYF

j_gene: TRBJ1-5
abundance: NA
v_gene: TRBV3-1
d_gene: TRBD1
len: 15
CDR3nt: TGTGCCAGCAGCCGCGGACAGGTTGACAATCAGCCCCAGCATTTT
CDR3aa: CASSRGQVDNQPQHF

j_gene: TRBJ2-3
abundance: NA
v_gene: TRBV4-2
d_gene: NA
len: 14
CDR3nt: TGTGCCAGCAGCCAATATTTGGGGGCGGATACGCAGTATTTT
CDR3aa: CASSQYLGADTQYF

j_gene: TRBJ1-5
abundance: many
v_gene: TRBV6-5
d_gene: NA
len: 17
CDR3nt: TGTGCCAGCAGTTACTCGATATTCCAGGGTCTCAATCAGCCCCAGCATTTT
CDR3aa: CASSYSIFQGLNQPQHF

j_gene: TRBJ1-2
abundance: NA
v_gene: TRBV7-2
d_gene: NA
len: 13
CDR3nt: TGTGCCAGCAGCTTAGCGGGAAGGTATGGCTACACCTTC
CDR3aa: CASSLAGRYGYTF

j_gene: TRBJ2-7
abundance: many
v_gene: TRBV12-3/TRBV12-4
d_gene: NA
len: 14
CDR3nt: TGTGCCAGCAGTTTAGCTTTCCGACTCTACGAGCAGTACTTC
CDR3aa: CASSLAFRLYEQYF

j_gene: TRBJ2-1
abundance: many
v_gene: TRBV20-1
d_gene: TRBD2
len: 17
CDR3nt: TGCAGTGCTAGAGATCCGTCCCTAGCGGGAGTGATCTTTGAGCAGTTCTTC
CDR3aa: CSARDPSLAGVIFEQFF

j_gene: TRBJ2-5
abundance: NA
v_gene: TRBV14
d_gene: NA
len: 15
CDR3nt: TGTGCCAGCAGCCAATTTTTACAGAAAGAAGAGACCCAGTACTTC
CDR3aa: CASSQFLQKEETQYF

j_gene: TRBJ1-5
abundance: many
v_gene: TRBV20-1
d_gene: NA
len: 12
CDR3nt: TGCAGTGCTAGAGATGGAGATCAGCCCCAGCATTTT
CDR3aa: CSARDGDQPQHF

j_gene: TRBJ2-7
abundance: many
v_gene: TRBV6-1
d_gene: NA
len: 13
CDR3nt: TGTGCCAGCAGTGAGGGAACTAGCTACGAGCAGTACTTC
CDR3aa: CASSEGTSYEQYF

j_gene: TRBJ2-3
abundance: many
v_gene: TRBV7-9
d_gene: TRBD2
len: 14
CDR3nt: TGTGCCAGCAGCCCACTAGCGGTTACAGATACGCAGTATTTT
CDR3aa: CASSPLAVTDTQYF

j_gene: TRBJ2-3
abundance: many
v_gene: TRBV12-3/TRBV12-4
d_gene: TRBD2
len: 19
CDR3nt: TGTGCCAGCAGGACCCCCCGACTAGCGGGAGGGCCCTCAAGAGATACGCAGTATTTT
CDR3aa: CASRTPRLAGGPSRDTQYF

j_gene: TRBJ1-1
abundance: NA
v_gene: TRBV5-6
d_gene: NA
len: 13
CDR3nt: TGTGCCAGCAGCCAGGGGACATACACTGAAGCTTTCTTT
CDR3aa: CASSQGTYTEAFF